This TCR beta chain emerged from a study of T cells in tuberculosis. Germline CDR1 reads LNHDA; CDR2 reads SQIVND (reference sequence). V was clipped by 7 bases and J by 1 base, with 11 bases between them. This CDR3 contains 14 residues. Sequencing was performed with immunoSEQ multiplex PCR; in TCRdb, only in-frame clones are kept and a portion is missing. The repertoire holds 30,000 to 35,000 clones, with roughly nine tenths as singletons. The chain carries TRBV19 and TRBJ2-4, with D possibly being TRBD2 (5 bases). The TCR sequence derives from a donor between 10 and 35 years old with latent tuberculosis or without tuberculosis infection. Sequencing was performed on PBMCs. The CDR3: CASKATGAKNIQYF. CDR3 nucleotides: TGTGCCAGTAAAGCCACGGGGGCCAAAAACATTCAGTACTTC.